The 31 T cell receptor beta chains in this list originate from one sample, sequenced in a study of blood T cell repertoires in COVID-19. Sequenced by immunoSEQ multiplex PCR; TCRdb stores in-frame clones only, minus some. Among about 350,000 clones, roughly 86% were seen once, and the ten largest hold over 0.9%. The sample taken for sequencing was PBMCs or T cells enriched from blood (not recorded which). Receptors were obtained from a woman younger than 45 who had been exposed to COVID-19.

This clone was counted a few times. The rearrangement links TRBV27 to TRBJ1-6, with D possibly being TRBD1 (5 bases). V was pared by 5 bases and J by 16 bases, with 15 bases between. Germline CDR1 MNHEY, CDR2 SMNVEV (reference sequence). The CDR3 sequence is 12 residues long. The CDR3 DNA reads as TGTGCCAGCAGTCCCTCACGGGGGGGACTCCACTTT. Translation gives CASSPSRGGLHF.

The chain carries TRBV6-5 and TRBJ1-2; D might be TRBD1 (5 bases). The CDR3 extends over 15 amino acids. Trimming took 1 base from V and 5 from J, leaving 14 bases between them. Looked up from germline, CDR1 is MNHEY and CDR2 is SVGAGI. The CDR3: CASSYFLGGEYGYTF. DNA of the CDR3: TGTGCCAGCAGTTACTTTTTGGGGGGGGAATATGGCTACACCTTC.

The chain combines TRBV27 with TRBJ1-5; the D gene is possibly TRBD1 (6 bases). Trimming stripped 8 bases from V and 6 bases from J, with 17 bases between. The V gene's germline CDR1 is MNHEY and CDR2 SMNVEV (reference sequence). There are 14 residues in the CDR3. The CDR3 sequence is CASQKGGLGQPQHF. The CDR3 DNA follows: TGTGCCAGCCAGAAGGGGGGGCTAGGTCAGCCCCAGCATTTT.

This chain links TRBV5-1 with TRBJ2-1, with TRBD2 identical over 16 bases. This CDR3 has 18 residues. V dropped 3 bases and J dropped 1; count of bases not matched to a gene: 4. Looked up from germline, CDR1 is SGHRS and CDR2 is YFSETQ. As DNA, the CDR3 is TGCGCCAGCAGCTCAGGGACTAGCGGGAGGGTTTCCTACAATGAGCAGTTCTTC. Amino acids: CASSSGTSGRVSYNEQFF.

The chain links TRBV12-3 or TRBV12-4 to TRBJ1-1; D unclear. The length of the CDR3 is 13 residues. The V end was cut by 0 bases, the J end by 0 bases, with 2 bases between. The CDR3 DNA reads TGTGCCAGCAGTTTAGCCATGAACACTGAAGCTTTCTTT. Translated: CASSLAMNTEAFF.

The chain employs TRBV5-6 and TRBJ1-1; TRBD1 matches 7 bases. Germline lookup yields CDR1 SGHDT and CDR2 YYEEEE. The CDR3 is made up of 15 amino acids. Trimming at V came to 5 bases and at J to 0 bases, leaving 7 bases not matched to a gene. For the CDR3, the DNA is TGTGCCAGCAGTTCGACAGGGTTATTGAACACTGAAGCTTTCTTT. Its translation: CASSSTGLLNTEAFF.

V gene TRBV6-5 combines with J gene TRBJ2-7; a weak D match, TRBD2 (6 bases). With 6 bases removed from V and 3 bases from J, the gap between germline ends came to 18 bases. The CDR3 extends over 15 amino acids. CDR1 is MNHEY and CDR2 is SVGAGI in the germline V gene. The CDR3 nucleotides read TGTGCCAGCAGCTCCGGTGGGAGGAGAGGCTACGAGCAGTACTTC. It yields the protein CASSSGGRRGYEQYF.

The gene calls are TRBV19 and TRBJ1-5; D perhaps matches TRBD1 (6 bases). This CDR3 has 15 amino acids. V dropped 3 bases and J dropped 0 bases, with 9 bases sitting between them. The germline CDR1 and CDR2 sequences are LNHDA and SQIVND (reference sequence). The DNA for the CDR3 is TGTGCCAGTAGTATGCGACAGGATAGCAATCAGCCCCAGCATTTT. As protein: CASSMRQDSNQPQHF.

In this sample, this clone turned up once. V gene TRBV6-5 combines with J gene TRBJ1-5; 8 positions agree with TRBD1. Trimming cost V 6 bases and J 1 base; bases outside gene matches: 5. The CDR3 consists of 15 residues. Germline V gene data show CDR1 as MNHEY and CDR2 as SVGAGI. The CDR3 nucleotides read TGTGCCAGCAGACCTCCAGGGGGCAGCAATCAGCCCCAGCATTTT. Translating it yields CASRPPGGSNQPQHF.

J is TRBJ2-1 and V is TRBV9; the match to TRBD1 covers 8 bases. With 1 base clipped from V and 4 bases from J, the junction kept 13 bases outside the gene matches. This CDR3 has 18 residues. Germline V lookup: CDR1 SGDLS, CDR2 YYNGEE. The CDR3 is CASSVSPHPGGSYNEQFF. CDR3 DNA: TGTGCCAGCAGCGTATCCCCCCACCCAGGGGGCTCGTACAATGAGCAGTTCTTC.

The chain is built from TRBV5-1 and TRBJ2-7; perhaps TRBD1 as D (6 bases). There are 15 residues in the CDR3. Between the trimmed V and J ends, which lost 9 bases and 3 bases, there was a span of 22 bases. The germline V gene has CDR1 SGHRS and CDR2 YFSETQ. The CDR3 coding sequence is TGCGCCACCTTGCGCCGGGACACCTTGGGCTACGAGCAGTACTTC. It yields the protein CATLRRDTLGYEQYF. Full variable domain (rest looked up from reference TRBV5-1 and TRBJ2-7): KAGVTQTPRYLIKTRGQQVTLSCSPISGHRSVSWYQQTPGQGLQFLFEYFSETQRNKGNFPGRFSGRQFSNSRSEMNVSTLELGDSALYLCATLRRDTLGYEQYFGPGTRLTVT.

This chain uses TRBV11-2 with TRBJ1-5; 11 nucleotides match TRBD1. The CDR3 loop spans 14 amino acids. V shed 3 bases, J shed 8 bases, and the junction held 3 bases outside the gene matches. Germline CDR1 is SGHAT and CDR2 is FQNNGV. CDR3 in amino acids: CASSLGQGEKPQHF. The CDR3 coding sequence is TGTGCCAGCAGCTTGGGACAGGGGGAAAAGCCCCAGCATTTT.

The chain carries TRBV19 and TRBJ1-5, with D tentatively TRBD1 (6 bases). Trimming left V 4 bases short and J 4 bases short, with 14 bases between. Germline V gene sequence: CDR1 LNHDA, CDR2 SQIVND (reference sequence). The CDR3 runs 15 residues. Here the CDR3 DNA reads TGTGCCAGTAGTAGTTCCCTCAGGGGTAATCAGCCCCAGCATTTT. This gives the protein CASSSSLRGNQPQHF.

The rearrangement uses TRBV10-3 and TRBJ2-2; 8 nucleotides align to TRBD1. The V gene end was trimmed by 4 bases and the J gene end by 5 bases; junction bases not matched to a gene: 3. There are 14 residues in the CDR3. The V gene's germline CDR1 is ENHRY and CDR2 SYGVKD. CDR3 sequence reads: CAISGTGRTGELFF. CDR3 nucleotide sequence: TGTGCCATCAGTGGGACAGGGCGGACCGGGGAGCTGTTTTTT.

This rearrangement joins TRBV5-4 to TRBJ2-1; 8 bases agree with TRBD2. Germline V gene sequence: CDR1 SGHNT, CDR2 YYREEE (reference sequence). The CDR3 consists of 16 residues. J lost 0 bases, V lost 4 bases, and 6 bases had no gene match. In DNA form, the CDR3 reads TGTGCCAGCAGCCCCGAGCGGGGGAGCTCCTACAATGAGCAGTTCTTC. It is translated as CASSPERGSSYNEQFF.

The chain carries TRBV12-3 or TRBV12-4 and TRBJ1-1; D unclear. The CDR3 contains 12 residues. V lost 2 bases, J lost 5 bases, and 6 bases lay in between. The CDR3 DNA follows: TGTGCCAGCAGTTTAAGGCGGACTGAAGCTTTCTTT. Its protein product is CASSLRRTEAFF.

The chain recombines TRBV7-9 with TRBJ1-1; 7 bases fit TRBD1. The V segment lost 1 base and the J segment 4 bases; nucleotides outside the gene matches: 3. This CDR3 contains 14 residues. The germline CDR1 and CDR2 sequences are SEHNR and FQNEAQ (reference sequence). The CDR3 reads CASSLGGQRTEAFF. The CDR3 region has the DNA TGTGCCAGCAGCTTAGGGGGACAGCGCACTGAAGCTTTCTTT.

The CDR3 loop reads CASSTGLAGGNEQYF. DNA for the CDR3: TGCGCCAGCAGCACTGGACTAGCGGGAGGGAACGAGCAGTACTTC. The genes are TRBV5-1 and TRBJ2-7; TRBD2 matches 15 bases. This CDR3 has 15 residues. Germline lookup yields CDR1 SGHRS and CDR2 YFSETQ. J gave up 5 bases and V 4 bases, and 4 bases lay outside the gene matches.

The chain joins TRBV30 to TRBJ1-4; 8 nucleotides match TRBD1. This CDR3 contains 15 residues. CDR1 is GTSNPN and CDR2 is SVGIG in the germline V gene (reference sequence). J gave up 8 bases and V 0 bases, and 8 bases lay outside the gene matches. The CDR3 sequence is CAWSVQGQGREKLFF. CDR3 nucleotide sequence: TGTGCCTGGAGTGTACAAGGACAGGGACGCGAAAAACTGTTTTTT.

The J gene is TRBJ2-1, the V gene TRBV24-1, with D possibly matching TRBD2 (6 bases). Germline loops: CDR1 KGHDR, CDR2 SFDVKD. The V end was cut by 1 base, the J end by 0 bases, with 12 bases between. The CDR3 runs to 17 residues. The CDR3 DNA sequence: TGTGCCACCAGTGATTTCGGGGGACGGAGCTCCTACAATGAGCAGTTCTTC. Encoded protein: CATSDFGGRSSYNEQFF.

This chain joins TRBV24-1 and TRBJ2-3; D is ambiguous. The V end was cut by 0 bases, the J end by 6 bases, with 12 bases between. This CDR3 has 15 residues. Looked up from germline, CDR1 is KGHDR and CDR2 is SFDVKD. The CDR3 protein is CATSDLSDPRDTQYF. Here the CDR3 DNA reads TGTGCCACCAGTGATTTGTCCGACCCGCGGGATACGCAGTATTTT.

CDR3 in DNA: TGTGCCAGCAGTGACGCCGCGAGGGAAGGCTACGAGCAGTACTTC. Translated: CASSDAAREGYEQYF. The chain couples TRBV6-4 to TRBJ2-7, with D perhaps TRBD2 (5 bases). Germline values: CDR1 MRHNA, CDR2 SNTAGT. This CDR3 contains 15 residues. V was trimmed by 2 bases and J by 3 bases, leaving 14 bases between them.

The genes are TRBV6-5 and TRBJ1-2, with 10 nucleotides matching TRBD1. Trimming took 8 bases from V and 8 from J; bases not matched to a gene: 14. CDR1 MNHEY and CDR2 SVGAGI come from the germline V gene. The CDR3 loop spans 15 amino acids. The CDR3 reads CASPKNTGTGEGYTF. In DNA form, the CDR3 reads TGTGCCAGCCCCAAAAATACCGGGACAGGGGAGGGCTACACCTTC.

The chain recombines TRBV7-2 with TRBJ2-1; 13 bases match TRBD2. The CDR3 spans 18 residues. Germline CDR1 is SGHTA and CDR2 is FQGNSA. The junction had 12 bases not matched to a gene; V was cut back by 1 base and J by 9 bases. In DNA, the CDR3 is TGTGCCAGCAGCTTAGGAGGGGGAGGACTAGCGGGAGTGAGTGAGCAGTTCTTC. It is translated as CASSLGGGGLAGVSEQFF.

CDR3 residues: CASSPEGAGANVLTF. The CDR3 coding sequence is TGTGCCAGCAGTCCTGAGGGCGCTGGGGCCAACGTCCTGACTTTC. The rearrangement uses TRBV6-1 and TRBJ2-6; D might be TRBD2 (5 bases). This CDR3 contains 15 residues. CDR1 MNHNS and CDR2 SASEGT come from the germline V gene. Trimming removed 5 bases from V and 2 bases from J, with 10 bases in between.

CDR3 in DNA: TGTGCCAGCAGCTTCGACAGGGAAGCTTTCTTT. Residues: CASSFDREAFF. The rearrangement uses TRBV5-6 and TRBJ1-1, with TRBD1 as a possible D gene (6 bases). Trimming took 2 bases from V and 8 from J, leaving 7 bases between them. CDR3 length: 11 residues. CDR1 is SGHDT, CDR2 YYEEEE, per germline.

The V and J genes are TRBV7-8 and TRBJ2-7; TRBD2 is a possible D gene (6 bases). CDR1 and CDR2 from the germline V gene are SGHVS and FQNEAQ. Trimming took 1 base from V and 6 from J, leaving 16 bases between them. The CDR3 covers 15 residues. The CDR3 spells CASSLVGLGASEQYF. In DNA, the CDR3 is TGTGCCAGCAGCTTAGTGGGACTCGGGGCGAGCGAGCAGTACTTC. Variable domain in full (rest from reference TRBV7-8 and TRBJ2-7): GAGVSQSPRYKVAKRGQDVALRCDPISGHVSLFWYQQALGQGPEFLTYFQNEAQLDKSGLPSDRFFAERPEGSVSTLKIQRTQQEDSAVYLCASSLVGLGASEQYFGPGTRLTVT.

The CDR3 here is CASSLLSGRFNTGELFF. The CDR3 DNA follows: TGTGCCAGCAGTTTACTCAGCGGGAGGTTTAACACCGGGGAGCTGTTTTTT. V gene TRBV28 combines with J gene TRBJ2-2, with 9 nucleotides matching TRBD2. There are 17 residues in the CDR3. The ends lost 2 bases at V and 2 bases at J; junction bases unmatched: 6. Germline loops: CDR1 MDHEN, CDR2 SYDVKM.

There are a few counts of this clone. V and J are TRBV28 and TRBJ1-4; 9 nucleotides align to TRBD1. The CDR3 is made up of 15 amino acids. Trimming at V came to 6 bases and at J to 3 bases, leaving 5 bases not matched to a gene. Germline-derived CDR1 and CDR2 are MDHEN and SYDVKM. CDR3 loop: CASRGQGASNEKLFF. The CDR3 DNA reads as TGTGCCAGCAGGGGACAGGGCGCGTCTAATGAAAAACTGTTTTTT.

The chain joins TRBV27 to TRBJ2-7, with 7 nucleotides matching TRBD2. This CDR3 comprises 15 residues. With V trimmed by 4 bases and J by 0 bases, 6 bases remained unmatched. CDR1 MNHEY and CDR2 SMNVEV come from the germline V gene (reference sequence). This CDR3 is CASSSMRESSYEQYF. As DNA, the CDR3 is TGTGCCAGCAGTTCCATGCGGGAGAGCTCCTACGAGCAGTACTTC.

This clone appeared once. The chain is built from TRBV27 and TRBJ1-2, with D hard to call. CDR3 size: 14 residues. The V end lost 2 bases, the J end lost 6 bases, and 13 bases lay between the germline ends. CDR1 and CDR2 (germline): MNHEY, SMNVEV (reference sequence). In nucleotides, the CDR3 is TGTGCCAGCAGTTTAAGTTTCGGCAGGCATGGCTACACCTTC. This codes for CASSLSFGRHGYTF.